Listed here are 29 T cell receptor beta chains from one sample, sequenced in a study of cytomegalovirus exposure and HLA in healthy donors. Use of 60 Vbeta and 13 Jbeta primers characterized the PCR. TCRdb keeps only in-frame clones here, not all; method: immunoSEQ multiplex PCR. The data contain fewer than 200,000 clones, roughly 76% of them singletons. Specimen: PBMCs. These receptor sequences come from a woman aged 18-35 years in good health and CMV-seropositive.

This clone was recorded only once. This chain joins TRBV7-2 and TRBJ1-3, with 11 bases fitting TRBD1. Germline CDR1 SGHTA, CDR2 FQGNSA. CDR3 length: 15 amino acids. Unmatched junction bases numbered 2, after V lost 5 bases and J lost 2 bases. In DNA, the CDR3 is TGTGCCAGCAGCACGGACAGGGGGCCTGGAAACACCATATATTTT. Amino acid sequence: CASSTDRGPGNTIYF.

The chain combines TRBV9 with TRBJ2-1; possibly TRBD1 for D (5 bases). Trimming stripped 3 bases from V and 0 bases from J, with 19 bases between. The CDR3 totals 18 residues. Germline assignment: CDR1 SGDLS and CDR2 YYNGEE. The CDR3 is CASSAPRQPLHSYNEQFF. For the CDR3, the DNA is TGTGCCAGCAGCGCTCCCCGACAGCCCCTCCACTCCTACAATGAGCAGTTCTTC.

The V call is TRBV6-1, the J call TRBJ2-2, with D perhaps matching TRBD1 (5 bases). Trimming left V 6 bases short and J 1 base short, with 9 bases between. Germline CDR1 is MNHNS and CDR2 is SASEGT. The CDR3 totals 14 residues. The CDR3 reads CASSVGQNTGELFF. Written as DNA, the CDR3 is TGTGCCAGCAGCGTTGGACAGAACACCGGGGAGCTGTTTTTT.

The rearrangement uses TRBV28 and TRBJ1-4, with D hard to call. Trimming removed 3 bases from V and 3 bases from J, with 8 bases in between. This CDR3 is 14 amino acids long. Germline-derived CDR1 and CDR2 are MDHEN and SYDVKM. CDR3 bases: TGTGCCAGCAGTTTTCCCCTTGCTAATGAAAAACTGTTTTTT. Translation: CASSFPLANEKLFF. Full variable domain (rest looked up from reference TRBV28 and TRBJ1-4): DVKVTQSSRYLVKRTGEKVFLECVQDMDHENMFWYRQDPGLGLRLIYFSYDVKMKEKGDIPEGYSVSREKKERFSLILESASTNQTSMYLCASSFPLANEKLFFGSGTQLSVL.

The chain combines TRBV18 with TRBJ1-2, with a possible D match to TRBD1 (5 bases). In germline, CDR1 is KGHSH, CDR2 LQKENI. V lost 3 bases and J 5 bases, leaving 19 bases between the germline ends. The length of the CDR3 is 16 residues. The CDR3 protein is CASSPLPGGYGYGYTF. The CDR3 bases are TGTGCCAGCTCACCCCTTCCCGGGGGGTATGGATATGGCTACACCTTC.

The chain couples TRBV7-9 to TRBJ1-3, with 7 nucleotides matching TRBD1. Trimming removed 4 bases from V and 4 bases from J; junction bases left unmatched: 7. CDR1 is SEHNR and CDR2 is FQNEAQ in the germline V gene (reference sequence). The CDR3 length is 15 residues. CDR3 DNA: TGTGCCAGCAGCTCATCCGGGACAGCGGGAAACACCATATATTTT. It encodes CASSSSGTAGNTIYF. Full variable domain (outside the CDR3, taken from reference TRBV7-9 and TRBJ1-3): DTGVSQNPRHKITKRGQNVTFRCDPISEHNRLYWYRQTLGQGPEFLTYFQNEAQLEKSRLLSDRFSAERPKGSFSTLEIQRTEQGDSAMYLCASSSSGTAGNTIYFGEGSWLTVV.

This clone was counted only a few times. V is TRBV28 and J is TRBJ1-5; weak D call: TRBD1 (6 bases). This CDR3 is 15 amino acids long. With 6 bases removed from V and 5 bases from J, the gap between germline ends came to 17 bases. The germline CDR1 and CDR2 sequences are MDHEN and SYDVKM. CDR3 coding DNA: TGTGCCAGCAGCCTAGGACAGATCGACCATCAGCCCCAGCATTTT. It specifies CASSLGQIDHQPQHF.

V and J are TRBV5-1 and TRBJ2-5; TRBD1 matches at 7 bases. Germline loops: CDR1 SGHRS, CDR2 YFSETQ. With V trimmed by 0 bases and J by 5 bases, 19 bases remained unmatched. The CDR3 covers 19 residues. The CDR3 DNA is TGCGCCAGCAGCTTGGGTGGCCAGGGGAAGGGGGCCCAGAGCGAGACCCAGTACTTC. Its translation: CASSLGGQGKGAQSETQYF.

This sequence joins TRBV6-1 and TRBJ2-7, with TRBD2 matching over 12 bases. Germline CDR1 MNHNS, CDR2 SASEGT. V lost 3 bases, J lost 6 bases, and 9 bases stayed unmatched. This CDR3 has 16 residues. CDR3 loop: CASSDFVTSGGLEQYF. As DNA, the CDR3 is TGTGCCAGCAGTGATTTCGTCACTAGCGGGGGGCTCGAGCAGTACTTC.

J is TRBJ1-3 and V is TRBV5-6, with D possibly being TRBD1 (6 bases). The CDR3 is made up of 15 amino acids. The germline gives CDR1 SGHDT, CDR2 YYEEEE. V was pared by 5 bases and J by 0 bases, with 12 bases between. As DNA, the CDR3 is TGTGCCAGCAGTCCTCAGGGGAACTCTGGAAACACCATATATTTT. Residues: CASSPQGNSGNTIYF.

This clone was picked up one time. The rearrangement uses TRBV19 and TRBJ1-6; 7 bases agree with TRBD1. The germline CDR1 and CDR2 sequences are LNHDA and SQIVND (reference sequence). CDR3 size: 16 residues. Trimming took 6 bases from V and 7 from J; bases not matched to a gene: 12. CDR3: CASRTDPGQQNSPLHF. In nucleotides, the CDR3 is TGTGCCAGTAGAACGGACCCGGGACAGCAGAATTCACCCCTCCACTTT.

V gene TRBV9 combines with J gene TRBJ1-2, with D uncertain. Germline V lookup: CDR1 SGDLS, CDR2 YYNGEE. V lost 0 bases, J lost 7 bases, and 7 bases lay in between. This CDR3 contains 12 residues. CDR3 sequence: CASSVGPFGYTF. CDR3 nucleotides: TGTGCCAGCAGCGTAGGTCCGTTTGGCTACACCTTC.

The chain joins TRBV2 to TRBJ2-5, with 9 bases aligning to TRBD2. The trim removed 7 bases at V and 3 bases at J, leaving 24 bases unmatched. Germline-derived CDR1 and CDR2 are SNHLY and FYNNEI. CDR3 length equals 20 residues. The CDR3 sequence is CASTPRSGGYWKIVKETQYF. CDR3 nucleotide sequence: TGTGCCAGCACCCCGAGGAGCGGGGGGTACTGGAAGATCGTTAAAGAGACCCAGTACTTC.

The V call is TRBV4-1, the J call TRBJ1-2; TRBD1 matches at 8 bases. Looked up from germline, CDR1 is MGHRA and CDR2 is YSYEKL. The CDR3 loop spans 17 amino acids. V shed 1 base and J 4 bases; nucleotides not matched to a gene: 11. The CDR3 region is CASSQGAGTGPPYGYTF. In DNA form, the CDR3 reads TGCGCCAGCAGCCAAGGAGCTGGGACAGGTCCCCCCTATGGCTACACCTTC.

This clone was picked up a small number of times. This rearrangement joins TRBV7-2 to TRBJ2-3, with TRBD2 identical over 15 bases. The CDR3 consists of 16 residues. Looked up from germline, CDR1 is SGHTA and CDR2 is FQGNSA. Trimming took 5 bases from V and 7 from J; bases not matched to a gene: 7. Here the CDR3 reads CASSLGLAGGSNTQYF. CDR3 in DNA: TGTGCCAGCAGCCTAGGACTAGCGGGGGGGTCAAATACGCAGTATTTT.

This chain uses TRBV2 with TRBJ1-5; D unclear. Germline CDR1 and CDR2: SNHLY and FYNNEI. The CDR3 contains 15 residues. Between the trimmed V and J ends, which lost 1 base and 6 bases, there was a span of 13 bases. The CDR3 DNA reads TGTGCCAGCAGTGAAGGGTCAGGTCGGGGTCAGCCCCAGCATTTT. Amino acid sequence: CASSEGSGRGQPQHF.

The chain links TRBV4-3 to TRBJ1-3; 7 nucleotides match TRBD1. CDR3 length: 13 amino acids. Germline trimming cut 3 bases from V and 4 bases from J; bases unmatched to any gene: 0. Germline V gene lookup returns CDR1 LGHNA and CDR2 YSLEER. The chain's CDR3 is CASSQDRGNTIYF. The CDR3 nucleotides read TGCGCCAGCAGCCAGGACAGGGGAAACACCATATATTTT.

The genes are TRBV4-3 and TRBJ2-7, with D tentatively TRBD2 (6 bases). From germline, CDR1 is LGHNA and CDR2 YSLEER. The CDR3 extends over 14 amino acids. Trimming left V 3 bases short and J 5 bases short, with 14 bases between. The CDR3 sequence is CASSQSAGSHEQYF. The DNA of the CDR3 is TGCGCCAGCAGCCAGTCCGCGGGGTCCCACGAGCAGTACTTC.

Only a few counts were recorded for this clone. At one of its ends the junction is not consistent with the germline gene, which may arise from a read error. The chain links TRBV7-3 to TRBJ2-2; the match to TRBD1 covers 7 bases. Germline loops: CDR1 SGHTA, CDR2 FQGTGA. This CDR3 contains 15 residues. In DNA, the CDR3 is TGTGCCAGCAGCCTAACAGGGGTGGGCACCGGGGAGCTGTTTTTT. This codes for CASSLTGVGTGELFF.

This chain joins TRBV9 and TRBJ1-6; tentative D call: TRBD1 (5 bases). In germline, CDR1 is SGDLS, CDR2 YYNGEE. V was cut by 1 base and J by 10 bases, with 9 bases left in between. The length of the CDR3 is 13 residues. CDR3 nucleotide sequence: TGTGCCAGCAGCGTAATCGGGGGGTCACCCCTCCACTTT. Residues: CASSVIGGSPLHF.

The V call is TRBV13, the J call TRBJ2-3, with 9 positions matching TRBD2. The CDR3 consists of 16 residues. V trimming: 1 base; J trimming: 4 bases; junction bases outside the gene matches: 6. The germline V gene has CDR1 PRHDT and CDR2 FYEKMQ (reference sequence). The CDR3 protein is CASSLVRGGGADTQYF. The DNA of the CDR3 is TGTGCCAGCAGCTTAGTGCGGGGGGGTGGGGCAGATACGCAGTATTTT.

This chain uses TRBV7-9 with TRBJ2-2; 8 bases agree with TRBD2. Germline lookup yields CDR1 SEHNR and CDR2 FQNEAQ (reference sequence). The CDR3 length is 16 residues. V dropped 5 bases and J dropped 6; count of bases not matched to a gene: 11. CDR3 loop: CASSRTGGGNAGELFF. Written as DNA, the CDR3 is TGTGCCAGCAGCCGTACGGGAGGGGGAAACGCCGGGGAGCTGTTTTTT.

The V call is TRBV27, the J call TRBJ1-1, with no clear D. The length of the CDR3 is 16 residues. Germline loops: CDR1 MNHEY, CDR2 SMNVEV (reference sequence). V was shortened by 3 bases and J by 4 bases, with 18 bases between the two germline ends. The CDR3 nucleotides are TGTGCCAGCAGTTTCTCCCAGAGCTCTAGGAGCACTGAAGCTTTCTTT. Protein sequence: CASSFSQSSRSTEAFF.

The chain uses TRBV6-1 and TRBJ2-2, with TRBD2 identical over 8 bases. The V and J ends lost 8 bases and 3 bases, in that order; junction bases with no gene match: 8. Germline V CDR1 and CDR2: MNHNS, SASEGT. This CDR3 has 15 amino acids. DNA of the CDR3: TGTGCCAGCTCTCCGTCGACTAGCGACACCGGGGAGCTGTTTTTT. Residues: CASSPSTSDTGELFF.

This chain links TRBV7-6 with TRBJ2-3; the D is unclear. V gave up 5 bases and J gave up 1 base, with 16 bases separating them. The germline V gene encodes CDR1 SGHVS and CDR2 FNYEAQ. The CDR3 extends over 16 amino acids. The CDR3: CASSPGIQARTDTQYF. For the CDR3, the DNA is TGTGCCAGCAGCCCCGGTATTCAGGCTCGCACAGATACGCAGTATTTT.

The chain combines TRBV29-1 with TRBJ2-2, with D possibly TRBD1 on 5 matching bases. The CDR3 has 15 residues. Trimming cost V 1 base and J 2 bases, with 11 bases left between them. CDR1 and CDR2 from the germline V gene are SQVTM and ANQGSEA. For the CDR3, the DNA is TGCAGCGTTGAAGTAGGGGAAAGCAACACCGGGGAGCTGTTTTTT. Translating gives CSVEVGESNTGELFF.

The V call is TRBV11-2, the J call TRBJ2-7; TRBD1 is a possible D gene (5 bases). From germline, CDR1 is SGHAT and CDR2 FQNNGV. The V and J ends lost 4 bases and 9 bases respectively, with 19 bases between them. The CDR3 covers 14 residues. For the CDR3, the DNA is TGTGCCAGCAGCTCCATAAAGGGCCTTAGGGGGCAGTACTTC. This gives the protein CASSSIKGLRGQYF.

The chain combines TRBV18 with TRBJ2-3, with a weak D call TRBD2 (7 bases). V shed 4 bases and J shed 5 bases, with 19 bases lying between them. The CDR3 is made up of 16 amino acids. From germline, CDR1 is KGHSH and CDR2 LQKENI. As DNA, the CDR3 is TGTGCCAGCTCACTATGGGGGGGCGCAGATGGAGATACGCAGTATTTT. It codes for CASSLWGGADGDTQYF.

The chain joins TRBV7-9 to TRBJ1-4; 8 bases map to TRBD1. The junction had 5 bases not matched to a gene; V was cut back by 3 bases and J by 8 bases. The CDR3 has 14 residues. Per germline, CDR1 SEHNR and CDR2 FQNEAQ (reference sequence). For the CDR3, the DNA is TGTGCCAGCAGCTTTACAGGGGGAGGAGAAAAACTGTTTTTT. This gives the protein CASSFTGGGEKLFF.